This T cell receptor beta chain was sequenced in a study of T-cell reconstitution after alpha-beta-depleted transplantation in children. Study-level findings and limits: The high TCRbeta diversity at day 60 in some patients came from surviving recipient T cells and thymic progenitors. T-cell counts and diversity at one year post-transplant came mainly from newly produced T cells. About two months after transplant, alpha-beta T cells reportedly came from several hundred expanded graft clones.

A note on this clonotype: What it recognizes is unknown.

The authors prepared the TCRbeta library with unique molecular identifiers. Each CDR3 protein gets one entry after TCRdb re-called the PCR reads with MiXCR. The sample consists of hundreds of thousands of distinct CDR3 sequences, about 12% of them appearing once. The CDR3 has 13 residues. The V end lost 2 bases, the J end lost 6 bases, and 11 bases lay between the germline ends. Germline values: CDR1 SGHVS, CDR2 FNYEAQ. The source is a girl aged 2-10 years with congenital amegakaryocytic thrombocytopenia, due to receive a stem cell transplant. Sequenced here: PBMCs, sampled before TCRalphabeta/CD19-depleted stem cell transplant. The chain couples TRBV7-6 to TRBJ2-7, with a possible D match to TRBD1 (6 bases). The CDR3, as DNA: TGTGCCAGCAGCTTAACAGGGAGTTCCGAGCAGTACTTC. Its translation is CASSLTGSSEQYF.